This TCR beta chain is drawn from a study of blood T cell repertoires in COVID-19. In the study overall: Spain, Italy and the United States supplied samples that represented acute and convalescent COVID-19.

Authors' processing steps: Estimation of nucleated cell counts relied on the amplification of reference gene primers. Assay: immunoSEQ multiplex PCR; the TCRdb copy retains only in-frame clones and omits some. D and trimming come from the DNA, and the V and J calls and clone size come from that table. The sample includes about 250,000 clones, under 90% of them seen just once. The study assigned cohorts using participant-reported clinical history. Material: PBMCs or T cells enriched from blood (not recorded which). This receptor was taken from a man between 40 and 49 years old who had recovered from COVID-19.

The DNA of the CDR3 is TGTGCCAGCAGCACCGACAGGCCCTATTTCTACGAGCAGTACTTC. Translation: CASSTDRPYFYEQYF. The chain has TRBV6-2 or TRBV6-3 and TRBJ2-7; a weak D match, TRBD1 (6 bases). The CDR3 consists of 15 residues. The V and J ends lost 6 bases and 3 bases respectively, with 18 bases between them. CDR1 is MNHEY and CDR2 is SVGEGT in the germline V gene.